The 27 T cell receptor beta chains below come from one sample, sequenced in a study of post-analysis software for immune sequencing data. Study results and caveats: Roughly five TRBV segments occurring more often in patients than controls included TRBV5-6, TRBV5-1 and TRBV20-1.

Unique molecular identifiers had been added to the TCR beta cDNA libraries. TCRdb re-called the PCR reads with MiXCR, one entry per CDR3 protein. This sample has about 820,000 distinct CDR3 sequences, with roughly 58% found just once. Their antigen targets remain unknown. The material sequenced was blood. The receptors come from a girl between 5 and 17 years old with multiple sclerosis.

The chain is built from TRBV5-1 and TRBJ2-1, with 11 bases matching TRBD2. Germline lookup yields CDR1 SGHRS and CDR2 YFSETQ. This CDR3 has 14 residues. With 4 bases clipped from V and 10 bases from J, the junction kept 7 bases outside the gene matches. The CDR3, as DNA: TGCGCCAGCAGCCCCGGGACTAGCGGTGAGGAGCAGTTCTTC. It specifies CASSPGTSGEEQFF.

This clonotype occurred a few times. This chain links TRBV29-1 with TRBJ2-1; TRBD2 matches at 8 bases. CDR1 SQVTM and CDR2 ANQGSEA come from the germline V gene. Trimming removed 4 bases from V and 4 bases from J; junction bases left unmatched: 6. CDR3 length equals 14 residues. CDR3 sequence reads: CSVAGSGKYNEQFF. Here the CDR3 DNA reads TGCAGCGTTGCGGGTAGCGGGAAGTACAATGAGCAGTTCTTC.

The chain recombines TRBV7-3 with TRBJ1-2, with a tentative D call TRBD1 (5 bases). The CDR3 is 15 amino acids. Germline V CDR1 and CDR2: SGHTA, FQGTGA. V gave up 5 bases and J gave up 4 bases, with 17 bases separating them. Written as DNA, the CDR3 is TGTGCCAGCAGCCCCTCGGGAAGGGACCGCTATGGCTACACCTTC. Its protein product is CASSPSGRDRYGYTF.

CDR3 nucleotide sequence: TGCAGTGCTCTAACTTCACCGGGACTAGTGGAGACCCAGTACTTC. As protein: CSALTSPGLVETQYF. This rearrangement joins TRBV20-1 to TRBJ2-5; TRBD2 matches at 8 bases. This CDR3 is built from 15 residues. Losses at the gene ends were 5 bases for V and 5 bases for J; bases not matched to a gene: 13. Germline V gene sequence: CDR1 DFQATT, CDR2 SNEGSKA (reference sequence).

The V call is TRBV20-1, the J call TRBJ2-5; D is unclear. Germline values: CDR1 DFQATT, CDR2 SNEGSKA (reference sequence). The CDR3 runs 13 residues. V lost 2 bases and J 11 bases, leaving 18 bases between the germline ends. The chain's CDR3 is CSARRSEYNEQYF. Written as DNA, the CDR3 is TGCAGTGCTAGAAGGTCAGAGTACAATGAGCAGTACTTC.

The chain links TRBV4-2 to TRBJ2-1; D gene uncertain. This CDR3 has 14 residues. Germline-derived CDR1 and CDR2 are LGHNA and YNFKEQ. With 0 bases removed from V and 6 bases from J, the gap between germline ends came to 9 bases. This CDR3 is CASSQDAASNEQFF. The CDR3 nucleotides are TGTGCCAGCAGCCAAGATGCGGCTAGCAATGAGCAGTTCTTC.

This clonotype was counted between two and nine times. The chain uses TRBV12-3 or TRBV12-4 and TRBJ2-1; D tentatively fits TRBD1 or TRBD2 (5 bases each). The CDR3 spans 16 residues. Trimming removed 7 bases from V and 4 bases from J, with 20 bases in between. CDR3 sequence: CASTRRSQGPYNEQFF. DNA of the CDR3: TGTGCCAGCACTCGAAGGTCGCAGGGACCTTACAATGAGCAGTTCTTC.

The chain couples TRBV5-1 to TRBJ1-2; no clear D. The length of the CDR3 is 13 residues. The germline gives CDR1 SGHRS, CDR2 YFSETQ. Trimming left V 0 bases short and J 8 bases short, with 11 bases between. The CDR3 nucleotides are TGCGCCAGCAGCTTGGAGGGTCACACCGGCTACACCTTC. Translation gives CASSLEGHTGYTF. The full variable domain, in which reference TRBV5-1 and TRBJ1-2 provide the parts outside the CDR3, is KAGVTQTPRYLIKTRGQQVTLSCSPISGHRSVSWYQQTPGQGLQFLFEYFSETQRNKGNFPGRFSGRQFSNSRSEMNVSTLELGDSALYLCASSLEGHTGYTFGSGTRLTVV.

The chain uses TRBV7-3 and TRBJ1-3, with a possible D match to TRBD1 (5 bases). Trimming took off 0 bases at V and 4 bases at J, with 16 bases between the two ends. Germline CDR1 reads SGHTA; CDR2 reads FQGTGA. There are 17 residues in the CDR3. In DNA form, the CDR3 reads TGTGCCAGCAGCTTAACGATGCCAGGGATGAAAGGAAACACCATATATTTT. It yields the protein CASSLTMPGMKGNTIYF.

The rearrangement links TRBV27 to TRBJ2-5; the D gene is possibly TRBD2 (5 bases). The CDR3 sequence is 13 residues long. Trimming took 5 bases from V and 12 from J, leaving 19 bases between them. Germline V gene data show CDR1 as MNHEY and CDR2 as SMNVEV (reference sequence). CDR3 residues: CASSPSPQAKKYF. CDR3 nucleotide sequence: TGTGCCAGCAGTCCTAGCCCCCAAGCGAAGAAGTACTTC.

This chain links TRBV5-1 with TRBJ2-1; 7 nucleotides align to TRBD2. CDR1 is SGHRS and CDR2 is YFSETQ in the germline V gene. V lost 0 bases to trimming and J lost 5 bases; unmatched junction nucleotides: 2. This CDR3 spans 14 amino acids. The chain's CDR3 is CASSLVRGDNEQFF. As DNA, the CDR3 is TGCGCCAGCAGCTTGGTTCGGGGGGACAATGAGCAGTTCTTC.

The V gene is TRBV6-5, the J gene TRBJ2-5; either TRBD1 or TRBD2 may supply D (5 bases each). The CDR3 extends over 17 amino acids. CDR1 MNHEY and CDR2 SVGAGI come from the germline V gene. V was cut by 0 bases and J by 5 bases, with 19 bases left in between. The CDR3 reads CASSYSIPSGACETQYF. The CDR3 DNA sequence: TGTGCCAGCAGTTACTCGATTCCATCCGGGGCTTGTGAGACCCAGTACTTC.

The table lists this clonotype with a few counts. CDR3 DNA: TGTGCCAGCAGTGAGAGGACTAGCGGGCCGTCCCCCCAGTTCTTC. It is translated as CASSERTSGPSPQFF. The chain joins TRBV25-1 to TRBJ2-1; 11 nucleotides match TRBD2. CDR3 length: 15 residues. The germline V gene encodes CDR1 MGHDK and CDR2 SYGVNS. The J segment lost 13 bases and the V segment lost 3 bases, leaving 11 bases of the junction unmatched.

There are a few counts of this clonotype. The J gene is TRBJ2-1, the V gene TRBV29-1; D gene ambiguous. The CDR3 totals 13 residues. The germline gives CDR1 SQVTM, CDR2 ANQGSEA. V lost 4 bases and J lost 6, with 13 bases in between. This CDR3 reads CSVVTLTSNEQFF. CDR3 nucleotide sequence: TGCAGCGTTGTCACCTTAACGTCCAATGAGCAGTTCTTC.

V gene TRBV6-1 combines with J gene TRBJ1-2; 9 bases align to TRBD1. The CDR3 consists of 18 residues. J gave up 2 bases and V 5 bases, and 15 bases lay outside the gene matches. Germline CDR1 MNHNS, CDR2 SASEGT. Here the CDR3 reads CASSPYRGRKDRNYGYTF. CDR3 sequence (DNA): TGTGCCAGCAGTCCGTACAGGGGGCGCAAAGATAGGAACTATGGCTACACCTTC.

This chain joins TRBV7-9 and TRBJ2-7, with D perhaps TRBD2 (6 bases). CDR3 length: 14 residues. Trimming removed 5 bases from V and 3 bases from J, with 14 bases in between. Germline-derived CDR1 and CDR2 are SEHNR and FQNEAQ (reference sequence). The CDR3 sequence is CASSPARGGYEQYF. CDR3 in DNA: TGTGCCAGCAGCCCCGCGAGGGGAGGCTACGAGCAGTACTTC.

The chain has TRBV5-1 and TRBJ2-5; 9 bases are a match to TRBD1. Germline CDR1 SGHRS, CDR2 YFSETQ. Losses at the gene ends were 4 bases for V and 4 bases for J; bases not matched to a gene: 8. The CDR3 runs to 15 residues. The CDR3 here is CASSEAGTGRETQYF. The CDR3 coding sequence is TGCGCCAGCAGCGAGGCCGGGACAGGGCGAGAGACCCAGTACTTC.

The chain uses TRBV20-1 and TRBJ2-1, with 13 nucleotides matching TRBD2. From germline, CDR1 is DFQATT and CDR2 SNEGSKA (reference sequence). With 6 bases clipped from V and 0 bases from J, the junction kept 8 bases outside the gene matches. CDR3 length: 17 residues. The CDR3 region is CSADGTSGASSYNEQFF. CDR3 nucleotides: TGCAGTGCCGATGGGACTAGCGGGGCGAGCTCCTACAATGAGCAGTTCTTC.

The CDR3 nucleotides read TGTGCCAGCAGCCTTAACAGGGCCGATGGCTACACCTTC. Its protein product is CASSLNRADGYTF. This chain uses TRBV7-9 with TRBJ1-2; D is perhaps TRBD1 (6 bases). CDR3 length: 13 amino acids. The V and J ends lost 5 bases and 6 bases respectively, with 13 bases between them. From germline, CDR1 is SEHNR and CDR2 FQNEAQ (reference sequence). The full variable domain, rest sourced from reference TRBV7-9 and TRBJ1-2, is DTGVSQNPRHKITKRGQNVTFRCDPISEHNRLYWYRQTLGQGPEFLTYFQNEAQLEKSRLLSDRFSAERPKGSFSTLEIQRTEQGDSAMYLCASSLNRADGYTFGSGTRLTVV.

This clonotype has at least ten counts. The rearrangement joins TRBV6-2 or TRBV6-3 to TRBJ2-7, with 9 bases that match TRBD2. CDR3 length: 13 amino acids. Germline assignment: CDR1 MNHEY and CDR2 SVGEGT. V shed 7 bases and J 2 bases; nucleotides not matched to a gene: 3. The CDR3 DNA reads TGTGCCAGCAACCTAGCGGGAACCTACGAGCAGTACTTC. Its protein is CASNLAGTYEQYF.

V usage is TRBV12-3 or TRBV12-4 and J usage is TRBJ2-3, with 7 positions matching TRBD1. This CDR3 has 15 amino acids. Trimming took 7 bases from V and 1 from J; bases not matched to a gene: 8. The chain's CDR3 is CASTQTGAGTDTQYF. CDR3 bases: TGTGCCAGCACCCAAACAGGGGCCGGCACAGATACGCAGTATTTT.

In this sample, this clonotype turned up a few times. The chain uses TRBV7-9 and TRBJ2-1; 11 bases are shared with TRBD2. The CDR3 spans 15 residues. V lost 8 bases to trimming and J lost 3 bases; unmatched junction nucleotides: 6. CDR1 and CDR2 from the germline V gene are SEHNR and FQNEAQ (reference sequence). The CDR3 coding sequence is TGTGCCAGCTCACTGACTAGCGGGGTCTACAATGAGCAGTTCTTC. This gives the protein CASSLTSGVYNEQFF.

This clonotype was recorded once. The rearrangement joins TRBV20-1 to TRBJ2-3, with D tentatively TRBD2 (5 bases). The CDR3 is made up of 14 amino acids. Germline loops: CDR1 DFQATT, CDR2 SNEGSKA (reference sequence). DNA of the CDR3: TGCAGCGCACCGGACTTGGTGGGCACAGATACGCAGTATTTT. This codes for CSAPDLVGTDTQYF.

This chain connects TRBV5-5 to TRBJ1-5, with D uncertain. The CDR3 is 15 residues long. The germline V and J ends were trimmed by 4 bases and 2 bases, with 13 bases remaining between them. CDR1 is SGHKS, CDR2 YYEKEE, per germline (reference sequence). CDR3 DNA sequence: TGTGCCAGCAGCCAGGATGCGAACCGCAATCAGCCCCAGCATTTT. This gives the protein CASSQDANRNQPQHF.

V usage is TRBV18 and J usage is TRBJ2-2, with TRBD2 identical over 11 bases. The germline gives CDR1 KGHSH, CDR2 LQKENI. The V segment lost 0 bases and the J segment 7 bases; nucleotides outside the gene matches: 7. There are 17 residues in the CDR3. As DNA, the CDR3 is TGTGCCAGCTCACCACCGGTCGGGACTAGCGGAGACGGGGAGCTGTTTTTT. Translating gives CASSPPVGTSGDGELFF.

The chain carries TRBV20-1 and TRBJ1-4; 7 positions match TRBD1. Unmatched junction bases numbered 5, after V lost 7 bases and J lost 3 bases. CDR3 length equals 13 residues. The germline V gene has CDR1 DFQATT and CDR2 SNEGSKA (reference sequence). The CDR3 coding sequence is TGCAGTGGGCAGGGGACAGCTAATGAAAAACTGTTTTTT. As protein: CSGQGTANEKLFF.

This clonotype has only a few counts. V gene TRBV4-1 combines with J gene TRBJ2-7; D possibly corresponds to TRBD1 (6 bases). Trimming stripped 1 base from V and 1 base from J, with 8 bases between. The CDR3 covers 14 residues. Germline V gene data show CDR1 as MGHRA and CDR2 as YSYEKL. This CDR3 is CASSQATGSYEQYF. Written as DNA, the CDR3 is TGCGCCAGCAGCCAAGCGACAGGTTCCTACGAGCAGTACTTC.